One sample yielded the 16 T cell receptor beta chains listed below, sequenced in a study of shared clonotypes between healthy human individuals. The data were produced by immunoSEQ multiplex PCR, yet TCRdb's version contains in-frame clones alone and is incomplete. The sample lists some 2.3 million clones, 85% to 95% occurring once. The sequencing input was naive CD4+ T cells from PBMCs. The subset is: CD45RA+ positively selected. The receptors were sampled from a man aged 18-30 years in good health. Some clones in this sample may be carry-over from other donors' samples.

V is TRBV6-6 and J is TRBJ1-3; D is undetermined. The V end was cut by 5 bases, the J end by 2 bases, with 10 bases between. This CDR3 has 14 residues. Per germline, CDR1 MNHNY and CDR2 SVGAGI (reference sequence). CDR3 residues: CASSNAGAGNTIYF. The CDR3 DNA follows: TGTGCCAGCAGTAACGCGGGTGCTGGAAACACCATATATTTT.

This sequence joins TRBV2 and TRBJ2-3; a possible D gene is TRBD2 (5 bases). The CDR3 spans 16 residues. Deletions cut 5 bases from V and 5 bases from J, with 20 bases between. The V gene's germline CDR1 is SNHLY and CDR2 FYNNEI. The CDR3 reads CASSYFPGPGGDTQYF. CDR3 nucleotide sequence: TGTGCCAGCAGTTATTTCCCGGGCCCTGGAGGAGATACGCAGTATTTT.

The V and J genes are TRBV29-1 and TRBJ2-7; TRBD1 might be the D (6 bases). Germline CDR1 is SQVTM and CDR2 is ANQGSEA. V was pared by 4 bases and J by 0 bases, with 13 bases between. The CDR3 has 14 amino acids. The CDR3 sequence: CSVVMGDISYEQYF. Written as DNA, the CDR3 is TGCAGCGTTGTAATGGGGGACATCTCCTACGAGCAGTACTTC.

V is TRBV2 and J is TRBJ2-2, with D uncertain. Trimming removed 5 bases from V and 5 bases from J, with 12 bases in between. Germline lookup yields CDR1 SNHLY and CDR2 FYNNEI. The CDR3 covers 14 residues. CDR3 amino acids: CASSKGVRTGELFF. CDR3 nucleotide sequence: TGTGCCAGCAGTAAGGGTGTAAGGACCGGGGAGCTGTTTTTT. The complete variable domain, with remaining parts taken from reference TRBV2 and TRBJ2-2, reads EPEVTQTPSHQVTQMGQEVILRCVPISNHLYFYWYRQILGQKVEFLVSFYNNEISEKSEIFDDQFSVERPDGSNFTLKIRSTKLEDSAMYFCASSKGVRTGELFFGEGSRLTVL.

As to this clone: A junction end diverges from the germline sequence, so it may reflect a read error. The V call is TRBV6-6, the J call TRBJ2-4; no reliable D call. Germline V gene lookup returns CDR1 MNHNY and CDR2 SVGAGI (reference sequence). The CDR3 has 12 amino acids. DNA of the CDR3: TGTGCCAGCACCCGATTGGGGTCGCCAAAGACCTTC. It codes for CASTRLGSPKTF.

The chain is built from TRBV5-5 and TRBJ1-5; possible D gene TRBD1, 5 bases. V lost 7 bases and J 5 bases, leaving 19 bases between the germline ends. The CDR3 contains 15 residues. Per germline, CDR1 SGHKS and CDR2 YYEKEE (reference sequence). The CDR3 is CASQYDSGSYQPQHF. In nucleotides, the CDR3 is TGTGCCAGCCAGTATGACAGTGGTTCATATCAGCCCCAGCATTTT.

CDR3 protein: CAISRPQETQYF. In DNA form, the CDR3 reads TGTGCCATCAGCCGGCCCCAAGAGACCCAGTACTTC. The V and J genes are TRBV10-3 and TRBJ2-5; no reliable D call. Trimming pared 6 bases from V and 1 base from J, leaving 6 bases between. This CDR3 spans 12 amino acids. Germline assignment: CDR1 ENHRY and CDR2 SYGVKD.

The chain combines TRBV7-6 with TRBJ2-5; 8 bases match TRBD2. The CDR3 spans 16 residues. Germline V gene lookup returns CDR1 SGHVS and CDR2 FNYEAQ. Trimming took 5 bases from V and 5 from J; bases not matched to a gene: 13. DNA for the CDR3: TGTGCCAGCAGCCACGTGAACGGGAGGGCCTGGGAGACCCAGTACTTC. Its protein is CASSHVNGRAWETQYF.

The chain couples TRBV27 to TRBJ2-3; TRBD2 agrees at 10 bases. The CDR3 length is 16 residues. The V gene end was trimmed by 4 bases and the J gene end by 3 bases; junction bases not matched to a gene: 7. Germline V gives CDR1 MNHEY, CDR2 SMNVEV (reference sequence). The CDR3 DNA is TGTGCCAGCAGTTCCCTAGCGGGAGTAGTAACAGATACGCAGTATTTT. Encoded protein: CASSSLAGVVTDTQYF.

The chain uses TRBV5-1 and TRBJ1-1; 8 nucleotides match TRBD1. Germline V gene sequence: CDR1 SGHRS, CDR2 YFSETQ. V was pared by 6 bases and J by 4 bases, with 11 bases of the junction left unmatched. The CDR3 has 15 amino acids. The CDR3 protein is CASNDRGDPPTEAFF. DNA of the CDR3: TGCGCCAGCAACGACAGGGGAGATCCTCCCACTGAAGCTTTCTTT.

The chain carries TRBV6-6 and TRBJ2-1, with D possibly being TRBD2 (6 bases). This CDR3 contains 16 residues. Germline V gives CDR1 MNHNY, CDR2 SVGAGI (reference sequence). V was trimmed by 2 bases and J by 5 bases, leaving 16 bases between them. The CDR3 DNA follows: TGTGCCAGCAGTTACCGGACCGGGAGCAGGAACAATGAGCAGTTCTTC. Protein: CASSYRTGSRNNEQFF.

The chain carries TRBV10-3 and TRBJ2-7; the match to TRBD2 covers 10 bases. The V gene's germline CDR1 is ENHRY and CDR2 SYGVKD. This CDR3 has 15 residues. J was trimmed by 7 bases and V by 0 bases; bases with no gene match: 6. The CDR3 protein is CAISESRAGGREQYF. CDR3 in DNA: TGTGCCATCAGTGAGTCGCGAGCGGGAGGGCGGGAGCAGTACTTC.

The CDR3 sequence is CASSSLAGTGELSYTF. Here the CDR3 DNA reads TGTGCCAGCAGTTCGCTCGCCGGGACAGGGGAGCTCAGCTACACCTTC. The chain is built from TRBV27 and TRBJ1-2; 10 bases align to TRBD1. Trimming removed 4 bases from V and 9 bases from J; junction bases left unmatched: 14. CDR3 size: 16 residues. CDR1 is MNHEY, CDR2 SMNVEV, per germline (reference sequence).

The chain combines TRBV7-8 with TRBJ2-5; 9 bases line up with TRBD1. Germline trimming cut 2 bases from V and 3 bases from J; bases unmatched to any gene: 4. The germline gives CDR1 SGHVS, CDR2 FQNEAQ. The CDR3 loop spans 15 amino acids. The CDR3 nucleotides are TGTGCCAGCAGCTTACATTGGACAGGGGAAGAGACCCAGTACTTC. Protein sequence: CASSLHWTGEETQYF.

The rearrangement links TRBV7-2 to TRBJ1-5, with D uncertain. V was trimmed by 1 base and J by 5 bases, leaving 12 bases between them. Germline assignment: CDR1 SGHTA and CDR2 FQGNSA. This CDR3 contains 15 residues. CDR3 bases: TGTGCCAGCAGCTTAGTTCACTCCGACGATCAGCCCCAGCATTTT. Its protein is CASSLVHSDDQPQHF.

The chain links TRBV29-1 to TRBJ2-7, with a possible D match to TRBD1 (6 bases). With 5 bases removed from V and 2 bases from J, the gap between germline ends came to 16 bases. CDR1 and CDR2 (germline): SQVTM, ANQGSEA. This CDR3 region has 14 residues. The CDR3 spells CSVHLGGSPYEQYF. CDR3 DNA: TGCAGCGTTCACTTAGGGGGATCTCCCTACGAGCAGTACTTC.